Below are 8 T cell receptor beta chains sequenced from a single sample in a study of immune cell composition in non-small cell lung cancer. The data were produced by immunoSEQ multiplex PCR, yet TCRdb's version contains in-frame clones alone and is incomplete. The sample lists over a thousand clones; 60% to 75% were seen once. Sequencing used lung tumor tissue. The receptor source for this set is a human donor with non-small cell lung cancer.

This chain links TRBV19 with TRBJ2-7; TRBD2 might be the D (6 bases). Germline loops: CDR1 LNHDA, CDR2 SQIVND (reference sequence). The V gene lost 10 bases and the J gene lost 3 bases, with 22 bases spanning the gap. CDR3 length: 15 residues. Here the CDR3 reads CATKKAGPHYYEQYF. DNA for the CDR3: TGTGCCACAAAAAAGGCGGGGCCCCACTACTACGAGCAGTACTTC. Variable domain in full (rest from reference TRBV19 and TRBJ2-7): DGGITQSPKYLFRKEGQNVTLSCEQNLNHDAMYWYRQDPGQGLRLIYYSQIVNDFQKGDIAEGYSVSREKKESFPLTVTSAQKNPTAFYLCATKKAGPHYYEQYFGPGTRLTVT.

The chain links TRBV4-1 to TRBJ2-7, with a possible D match to TRBD2 (6 bases). Trimming removed 0 bases from V and 5 bases from J, with 20 bases in between. CDR3 length: 17 amino acids. Germline V CDR1 and CDR2: MGHRA, YSYEKL. CDR3 region: CASSQDSGGRWTHEQYF. The CDR3 DNA is TGCGCCAGCAGCCAAGATTCCGGGGGAAGGTGGACCCACGAGCAGTACTTC.

The chain uses TRBV29-1 and TRBJ2-5; D is perhaps TRBD2 (6 bases). This CDR3 contains 13 residues. V dropped 4 bases and J dropped 7 bases, with 16 bases sitting between them. Germline V CDR1 and CDR2: SQVTM, ANQGSEA. The CDR3 here is CSVAGEVAGTQYF. The DNA for the CDR3 is TGCAGCGTTGCGGGGGAAGTGGCGGGGACCCAGTACTTC.

The chain employs TRBV21-1 and TRBJ1-6. TRBV21-1 is annotated as a pseudogene. The CDR3 spans 16 residues. The CDR3 DNA sequence: TGTGCCAGCAGCAACCTCTTTAGCTCCTATAATTCACCCCTCCACTTT. It specifies CASSNLFSSYNSPLHF.

This clone was observed a few times. The chain combines TRBV15 with TRBJ2-7; D is unresolved. V gave up 3 bases and J gave up 6 bases, with 9 bases separating them. Germline V gene lookup returns CDR1 LNHNV and CDR2 YYDKDF (reference sequence). The CDR3 extends over 12 amino acids. CDR3 sequence reads: CATSSLGREQYF. The CDR3 DNA is TGTGCCACCAGCAGCCTTGGCCGCGAGCAGTACTTC.

This sequence joins TRBV29-1 and TRBJ2-1; 9 nucleotides agree with TRBD1. V lost 7 bases and J lost 0; bases outside the gene matches: 7. Per the germline V gene, CDR1 is SQVTM and CDR2 is ANQGSEA. This CDR3 spans 15 amino acids. CDR3: CSAGTGSSSYNEQFF. The CDR3 nucleotides read TGCAGCGCAGGGACAGGGTCCAGCTCCTACAATGAGCAGTTCTTC.

The chain carries TRBV7-9 and TRBJ1-1; 7 nucleotides agree with TRBD1. Trimming at V came to 5 bases and at J to 0 bases, leaving 6 bases not matched to a gene. CDR1 is SEHNR and CDR2 is FQNEAQ in the germline V gene (reference sequence). There are 15 residues in the CDR3. The DNA for the CDR3 is TGTGCCAGCAGCCTCGAGGGGACAGTGAACACTGAAGCTTTCTTT. It translates to CASSLEGTVNTEAFF.

The chain carries TRBV6-5 and TRBJ2-7; 7 positions agree with TRBD1. The CDR3 contains 13 residues. Germline assignment: CDR1 MNHEY and CDR2 SVGAGI. After removal of 7 bases from V and 2 bases from J, the junction contained 5 bases not matched to a gene. The CDR3 sequence: CASTSGTAYEQYF. The CDR3 nucleotides are TGTGCCAGCACTTCCGGGACAGCCTACGAGCAGTACTTC.